The clone carrying this TCR beta chain was seen only a few times. As yet, its antigen is unknown. The sample belongs to a study of T-cell reconstitution after alpha-beta-depleted transplantation in children. Study outcomes and limitations: Several patients had high TCRbeta diversity at day 60; it came from surviving recipient T cells and thymic progenitors. Approximately two months post-transplant, alpha-beta T cells reportedly originated from several hundred expanded graft clones. One year post-transplant, T-cell counts and diversity were largely derived from T cells produced anew.

The TCRbeta library was prepared with unique molecular identifiers. TCRdb fed the PCR reads into MiXCR, producing one record per CDR3 protein. Of hundreds of thousands of distinct CDR3 sequences listed, around 23% are singletons. CDR1 is DFQATT and CDR2 is SNEGSKA in the germline V gene (reference sequence). The V gene lost 7 bases and the J gene lost 0 bases, with 9 bases spanning the gap. This CDR3 has 12 residues. This specimen was PBMCs, mostly from graft donor cells, taken 360 days after TCRalphabeta/CD19-depleted stem cell transplant. V is TRBV20-1 and J is TRBJ2-5, with D uncertain. This clonotype was sampled from a boy under three years old who had a stem cell transplant for acute myeloid leukemia, so the T cells may come from the graft donor. The CDR3 nucleotides read TGCAGTGTCAACTCATACCAAGAGACCCAGTACTTC. Encoded protein: CSVNSYQETQYF.